This is a list of T cell receptor beta chains from one sample in a study of identical twins. TCRdb recomputed calls from the 5' RACE reads with MiXCR, one row per CDR3 protein. The sample carries 500,000 or so distinct CDR3 sequences, approximately 22% recorded once. These data were also reused for a study on T cells expressing NK-cell markers.

Material: CD4+ T cells sorted from blood. These receptors all come from a woman aged 18-29 years in good health. Both conserved end residues are trimmed from each CDR3. Clone sizes are given selectively: once, few, many, or a class where the clone is expanded.

abundance	v_gene	len	j_gene	CDR3aa
-	TRBV20-1	9	TRBJ1-1	LTRENTEAF
many	TRBV20-1	13	TRBJ2-5	SARGETRRQETQY
-	TRBV4-1	16	TRBJ2-3	ASRPRVLAGGEADTQY
few	TRBV9	12	TRBJ1-1	ASSASSLNTEAF
few	TRBV11-1	12	TRBJ2-1	ASSLGSVQSEQF
few	TRBV20-1	12	TRBJ2-1	SASATGGNNEQF
-	TRBV5-4	12	TRBJ2-3	ASSGGAFSDTQY
many	TRBV7-8	15	TRBJ2-1	ASSLPYRRSPYNEQF
-	TRBV12-3/TRBV12-4	10	TRBJ1-2	ASNQANYGYT
few	TRBV12-3/TRBV12-4	11	TRBJ2-5	ASGLAAQETQY
few	TRBV18	17	TRBJ2-5	ASSPDPLTLAGVQETQY
-	TRBV7-6	12	TRBJ2-1	ASSLEFSQTEQF
-	TRBV29-1	11	TRBJ2-7	SVDMAGSYEQY
few	TRBV12-3/TRBV12-4	13	TRBJ2-4	ASSLIGLAKNIQY
few	TRBV7-9	12	TRBJ2-7	ASSLYLAGNEQY
-	TRBV7-2	11	TRBJ2-1	ASTLGGGGEQF
-	TRBV2	13	TRBJ2-2	ASSEFRDSSRELF
-	TRBV6-1	14	TRBJ2-4	ASSRLGNSGGNIQY
-	TRBV4-3	12	TRBJ2-2	ASSQIPGAGELF
-	TRBV15	11	TRBJ2-3	ATIIGSPDTQY
few	TRBV16	12	TRBJ1-1	ASSPLPAGGEAF
once	TRBV18	13	TRBJ2-4	ASSLSGTPRNAQY
many	TRBV7-8	9	TRBJ1-1	ASSAHTEAF
few	TRBV7-2	12	TRBJ2-7	ASSLDPTVYEQY
-	TRBV20-1	11	TRBJ1-5	SASRTGGQPQH
few	TRBV5-6	13	TRBJ1-3	ASSFRRTAGNTIY
-	TRBV6-5	13	TRBJ2-3	ASSYVSAGSDTQY
few	TRBV20-1	11	TRBJ1-3	SALGTSGNTIY
-	TRBV10-3	9	TRBJ2-3	ATLSTDTQY
few	TRBV20-1	11	TRBJ2-7	SAAGHKPHEQY
few	TRBV5-1	12	TRBJ2-5	ASSLTSDMETQY
-	TRBV5-5	12	TRBJ2-5	ASGLAATQETQY
-	TRBV3-1	14	TRBJ2-7	ASSQEGTSGIHEQY
-	TRBV2	12	TRBJ2-7	ASSEEAVLYEQY
-	TRBV3-1	16	TRBJ2-3	ASSPWTSGTTSTDTQY
-	TRBV5-1	13	TRBJ2-7	ASSFLDRHSYEQY
-	TRBV7-3	14	TRBJ2-3	ASSSGLGLGSDTQY
-	TRBV5-1	14	TRBJ2-1	ASSPPRAVPYNEQF
few	TRBV5-6	14	TRBJ1-6	ASSLALDSPNSPLH
few	TRBV10-1	14	TRBJ2-2	ASSEGFSIGTGELF
few	TRBV20-1	12	TRBJ2-1	SAPKVGNYNEQF
-	TRBV6-5	12	TRBJ1-1	ASSYKGTNTEAF
many	TRBV11-2	17	TRBJ1-3	ASSLMPGGLPISGNTIY
few	TRBV20-1	12	TRBJ1-2	SARGDTVNYGYT
few	TRBV7-3	12	TRBJ1-2	ASSLSPGHYGYT
-	TRBV12-3/TRBV12-4	13	TRBJ2-7	ASSKGTLWTYEQY
-	TRBV4-3	18	TRBJ2-1	ASSQGLGTSGRIPSNEQF
-	TRBV4-3	11	TRBJ2-1	ASSQLIAREQF
-	TRBV25-1	13	TRBJ2-1	ASGLLASTYNEQF
-	TRBV7-9	11	TRBJ1-1	ASSLSANTEAF
-	TRBV15	14	TRBJ2-2	ATRVGGTRNTGELF
many	TRBV7-6	16	TRBJ1-4	ASSPRRRGQATNEKLF
-	TRBV9	12	TRBJ2-1	ASSVGREGDEQF
-	TRBV10-3	16	TRBJ2-1	AIRGETSGARSYNEQF